This record covers a single T cell receptor beta chain. As yet, its antigen is unknown. The sample is drawn from a study of cytomegalovirus exposure and HLA in healthy donors. Study observations and caveats: As immune exposure information, only CMV serostatus was available.

There are 18 residues in the CDR3. The ends lost 6 bases at V and 4 bases at J; junction bases unmatched: 14. CDR1 is MGHRA, CDR2 YSYEKL, per germline. This PCR relied on a set of 60 Vbeta primers and 13 Jbeta primers. Assay: immunoSEQ multiplex PCR; the TCRdb copy retains only in-frame clones and omits some. The sample consists of roughly 120,000 clones, roughly 78% of them appearing once. Sequenced input: PBMCs. This clonotype originated in a man aged 25-40 years in good health and CMV-seronegative. The chain employs TRBV4-1 and TRBJ2-1; 11 positions agree with TRBD2. The CDR3 loop reads CASRTNPTSGDPYNEQFF. The CDR3 coding sequence is TGCGCCAGCAGAACAAATCCGACTAGCGGGGACCCGTACAATGAGCAGTTCTTC.